One sample yielded the 2 T cell receptor beta chains listed below, sequenced in a study of memory CD4+ T cells and cytomegalovirus serostatus. TCRdb keeps only in-frame clones here, not all; method: immunoSEQ multiplex PCR. The repertoire holds some 58,000 clones, with 75% to 80% as singletons. The sort gate was single viable CD3+CD4+CD8-CD45RO+ cells for memory CD4+ T cells. The sequenced sample was memory CD4+ T cells from blood. The receptors originated from an adult in good health and CMV-seronegative.

The chain carries TRBV29-1 and TRBJ1-1; D not certain. Trimming took 7 bases from V and 1 from J, leaving 10 bases between them. CDR3 length equals 12 residues. The germline CDR1 and CDR2 sequences are SQVTM and ANQGSEA. The CDR3 here is CSALPPNTEAFF. The CDR3 nucleotides read TGCAGCGCTCTTCCCCCGAACACTGAAGCTTTCTTT.

This clone was observed a single time. This chain links TRBV5-1 with TRBJ2-5, with TRBD2 matching over 7 bases. Germline CDR1 reads SGHRS; CDR2 reads YFSETQ. The CDR3 runs 14 residues. The junction had 11 bases not matched to a gene; V was cut back by 7 bases and J by 5 bases. The CDR3 DNA reads as TGCGCCAGCGACCTGGGGGGGACGGAGGAGACCCAGTACTTC. This gives the protein CASDLGGTEETQYF.